This T cell receptor beta chain came from a study of shared clonotypes between healthy human individuals. The V end was cut by 4 bases, the J end by 1 base, with 4 bases between. The length of the CDR3 is 12 residues. In germline, CDR1 is MNHEY, CDR2 SMNVEV (reference sequence). Libraries were prepared by immunoSEQ multiplex PCR; TCRdb keeps only in-frame clonotypes and omits some of them. Altogether about 690,000 clones are present, roughly 87% being singletons, with the ten largest covering less than 40%. General observations from the study: Donors were few, which limited the genetic and exposure-history diversity represented. A handful of donors shared around 5% of their naive CD4 clonotypes. Among donors, sharing of clonotypes was expected to be affected by sequencing depth. Estimated richness values were generally larger in naive subsets than in memory subsets.

Concerning this clone itself: Its antigen is unidentified. At the DNA level, this CDR3 is encoded by other sequences in the same sample as well.

The sequence came from a man in his late teens or twenties in good health. Some clones in this sample may be carry-over from other donors' samples. Sequenced: memory CD8+ T cells from PBMCs. As to subset: CD45RO+ cells pooled with CCR7-negative TemRA cells. The rearrangement joins TRBV27 to TRBJ1-2, with unresolved D. Written as DNA, the CDR3 is TGTGCCAGCAGTTCAAGTAACTATGGCTACACCTTC. Its translation is CASSSSNYGYTF.